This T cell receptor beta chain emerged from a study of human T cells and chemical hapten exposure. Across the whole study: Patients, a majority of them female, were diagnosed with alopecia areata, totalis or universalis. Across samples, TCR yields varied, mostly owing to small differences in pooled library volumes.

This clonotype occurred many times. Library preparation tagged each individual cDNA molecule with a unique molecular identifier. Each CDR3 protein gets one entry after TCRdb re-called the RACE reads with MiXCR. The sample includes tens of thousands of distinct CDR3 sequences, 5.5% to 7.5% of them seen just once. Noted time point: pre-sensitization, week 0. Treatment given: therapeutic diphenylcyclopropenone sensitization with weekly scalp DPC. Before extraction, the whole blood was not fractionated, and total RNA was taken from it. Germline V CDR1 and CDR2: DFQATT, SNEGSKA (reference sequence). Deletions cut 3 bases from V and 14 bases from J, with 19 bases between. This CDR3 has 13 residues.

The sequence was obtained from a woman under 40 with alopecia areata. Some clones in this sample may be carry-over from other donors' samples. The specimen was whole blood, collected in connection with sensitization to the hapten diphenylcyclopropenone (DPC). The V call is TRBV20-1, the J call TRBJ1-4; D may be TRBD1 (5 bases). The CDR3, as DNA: TGCAGTGCTAGCCGGGACCCCAATTTAAGTCTGTTTTTT. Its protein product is CSASRDPNLSLFF.